The rows below give T cell receptor beta chains drawn from one sample of a study of early T cells in non-severe SARS-CoV-2 infection. In TCRdb, the 5' RACE reads were re-called with MiXCR into one record per CDR3 protein. The table shows 55,000 to 70,000 distinct CDR3 sequences, with about 10% occurring only once. Sequencing used whole blood. These receptors came from an adult who was a healthcare worker with PCR-confirmed SARS-CoV-2 infection or an uninfected control (not recorded which). Each CDR3 is given with its conserved first and last residue. D genes are given only for firm matches. Not every row has a clone size; where given, it reads once, few, many or a size class.

v_call	d_call	j_call	clone_size	cdr3_aa	cdr3_nt
TRBV10-3	TRBD1	TRBJ1-1	many	CAISESKGGFEMNTEAFF	TGTGCCATCAGTGAGTCGAAAGGGGGCTTTGAGATGAACACTGAAGCTTTCTTT
TRBV18	.	TRBJ2-3	many	CASSGQVSTDTQYF	TGTGCCAGCTCCGGGCAGGTTAGCACAGATACGCAGTATTTT
TRBV20-1	.	TRBJ2-7	many	CSARDSKGAVAYEQYF	TGCAGTGCTAGAGATTCAAAAGGGGCAGTGGCCTACGAGCAGTACTTC
TRBV20-1	.	TRBJ2-3	.	CSAGPSTVTDTQYF	TGCAGTGCCGGACCTTCAACTGTCACAGATACGCAGTATTTT
TRBV5-4	TRBD2	TRBJ2-3	many	CASSLGAGGPQTLAQYF	TGTGCCAGCAGCTTGGGGGCGGGAGGGCCCCAAACCCTGGCGCAGTATTTT
TRBV4-3	TRBD2	TRBJ2-4	many	CASSQDRTSQRKNIQYF	TGCGCCAGCAGCCAAGATAGGACTAGCCAGAGAAAAAACATTCAGTACTTC
TRBV11-2	TRBD2	TRBJ2-1	.	CASSSPGLAVNNEQFF	TGTGCCAGCAGCTCTCCGGGACTAGCGGTTAACAATGAGCAGTTCTTC
TRBV6-4	.	TRBJ1-1	.	CASSVMMNTEAFF	TGTGCCAGCAGTGTTATGATGAACACTGAAGCTTTCTTT
TRBV29-1	.	TRBJ2-2	many	CSHRSSTGELFF	TGCAGCCACAGATCGTCCACCGGGGAGCTGTTTTTT
TRBV20-1	.	TRBJ1-5	many	CSARDPSFNQPQHF	TGCAGTGCTAGAGATCCTAGCTTCAATCAGCCCCAGCATTTT
TRBV6-2/TRBV6-3	.	TRBJ2-2	many	CASSHTGELFF	TGTGCCAGCAGCCACACCGGGGAGCTGTTTTTT